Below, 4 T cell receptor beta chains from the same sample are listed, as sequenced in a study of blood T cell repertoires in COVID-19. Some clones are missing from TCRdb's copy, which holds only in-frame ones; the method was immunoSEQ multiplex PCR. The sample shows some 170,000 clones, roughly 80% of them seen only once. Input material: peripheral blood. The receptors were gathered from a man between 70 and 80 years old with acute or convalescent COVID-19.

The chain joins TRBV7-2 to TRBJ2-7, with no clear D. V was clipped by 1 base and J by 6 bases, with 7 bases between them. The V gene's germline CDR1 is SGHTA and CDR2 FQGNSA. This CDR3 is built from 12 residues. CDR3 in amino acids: CASSLEAFEQYF. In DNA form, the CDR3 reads TGTGCCAGCAGCTTAGAAGCATTCGAGCAGTACTTC.

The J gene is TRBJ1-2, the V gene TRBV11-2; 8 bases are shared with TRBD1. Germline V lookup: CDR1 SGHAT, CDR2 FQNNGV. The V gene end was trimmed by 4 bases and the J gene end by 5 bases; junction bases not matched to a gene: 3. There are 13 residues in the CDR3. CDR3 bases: TGTGCCAGCAGCTCCGACAGGGGATATGGCTACACCTTC. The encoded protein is CASSSDRGYGYTF.

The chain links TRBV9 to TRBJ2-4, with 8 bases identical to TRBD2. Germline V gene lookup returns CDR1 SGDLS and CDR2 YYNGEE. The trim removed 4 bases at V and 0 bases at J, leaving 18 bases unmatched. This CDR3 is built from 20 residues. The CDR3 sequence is CASSPSGTRAPGRAKNIQYF. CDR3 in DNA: TGTGCCAGCAGCCCCTCCGGGACTAGGGCTCCCGGGAGAGCCAAAAACATTCAGTACTTC.

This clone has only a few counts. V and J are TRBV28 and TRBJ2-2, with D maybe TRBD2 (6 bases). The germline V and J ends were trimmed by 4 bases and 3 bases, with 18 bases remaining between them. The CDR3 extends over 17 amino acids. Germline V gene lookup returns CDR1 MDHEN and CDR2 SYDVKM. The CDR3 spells CASSSTWAGMYTGELFF. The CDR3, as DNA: TGTGCCAGCAGTTCTACCTGGGCGGGAATGTACACCGGGGAGCTGTTTTTT.